The 7 T cell receptor beta chains listed next were all sequenced from one sample in a study of regulatory T cells in long-lasting Graves disease (TCRdb year 2021). Libraries were constructed by multiplex PCR. Sequencing took place on an Illumina HiSeq 4000. CDR3 regions were amplified by Arm-PCR with iRepertoire HTBI primers to construct TCR beta libraries. TCRdb handled the public reads itself, with Q25 trimming in fastp and clone calling in MiXCR, and kept productive beta chains. One record per CDR3 amino acid sequence lists the most common genes and DNA. The sample profile shows 500,000 or so distinct CDR3 sequences; 16% of them were found once. The ten largest make up roughly 25% of the sample. The intended sense of this specimen's time point label: newly diagnosed GD, antithyroid drugs for less than 3 months. For both TCR sequencing and RNA sequencing, RNA was extracted from PBMCs in TRIzol. This same sample was also taken into another study, of T cells in Graves' hyperthyroidism and ophthalmopathy.

Specimen: peripheral blood mononuclear cells (PBMCs), collected at new diagnosis, from a patient treated with antithyroid drugs. Receptor source: a woman aged 35-65 years with Graves disease. Donor details come from another sample of the same person, matched by shared clones.

This clonotype was seen many times. J is TRBJ1-2 and V is TRBV5-6, with D possibly TRBD1 on 5 matching bases. Trimming pared 2 bases from V and 0 bases from J, leaving 14 bases between. Germline V gives CDR1 SGHDT, CDR2 YYEEEE. This CDR3 is built from 16 residues. CDR3 region: CASSFPGRTSNYGYTF. The CDR3 bases are TGTGCCAGCAGCTTTCCGGGACGGACTTCTAACTATGGCTACACCTTC.

This chain uses TRBV10-3 with TRBJ2-7; tentatively, D is TRBD1 or TRBD2 (5 bases each). V lost 9 bases and J lost 2, with 11 bases in between. Germline CDR1 ENHRY, CDR2 SYGVKD. The CDR3 totals 12 residues. CDR3 nucleotide sequence: TGTGCCATGGGACCTACTCCCTACGAGCAGTACTTC. It is translated as CAMGPTPYEQYF.

The V gene is TRBV7-9, the J gene TRBJ1-1; maybe TRBD1 (6 bases). V shed 5 bases and J shed 4 bases, with 11 bases lying between them. The CDR3 totals 13 residues. The germline CDR1 and CDR2 sequences are SEHNR and FQNEAQ (reference sequence). The CDR3 protein is CASSQGSLTEAFF. DNA for the CDR3: TGTGCCAGCAGCCAGGGGTCCCTCACTGAAGCTTTCTTT.

The chain uses TRBV19 and TRBJ2-2; D remains ambiguous. Per germline, CDR1 LNHDA and CDR2 SQIVND (reference sequence). Between the trimmed V and J ends, which lost 6 bases and 1 base, there was a span of 12 bases. The CDR3 is made up of 15 amino acids. CDR3 sequence: CASSAHTENTGELFF. The DNA for the CDR3 is TGTGCCAGTAGCGCCCACACTGAGAACACCGGGGAGCTGTTTTTT.

This clonotype has at least ten counts. The J gene is TRBJ2-2, the V gene TRBV11-2, with 10 bases that match TRBD2. CDR1 and CDR2 from the germline V gene are SGHAT and FQNNGV. V lost 2 bases and J lost 0; bases outside the gene matches: 6. The length of the CDR3 is 18 residues. CDR3 coding DNA: TGTGCCAGCAGCTTATGGAATAGCGGGGGGCCGAACACCGGGGAGCTGTTTTTT. Residues: CASSLWNSGGPNTGELFF.

The genes are TRBV7-9 and TRBJ2-5; no clear D. Trimming took 0 bases from V and 1 from J, leaving 9 bases between them. The CDR3 is made up of 15 amino acids. Per the germline V gene, CDR1 is SEHNR and CDR2 is FQNEAQ (reference sequence). CDR3 nucleotides: TGTGCCAGCAGCTTAGCGCTCGACCTCCAAGAGACCCAGTACTTC. Translated, it gives CASSLALDLQETQYF.

The rearrangement joins TRBV6-2 or TRBV6-3 to TRBJ2-5; TRBD1 or TRBD2 may be the D gene (5 bases each). V lost 2 bases, J lost 3 bases, and 7 bases lay in between. This CDR3 is 13 amino acids long. Germline V CDR1 and CDR2: MNHEY, SVGEGT. This CDR3 is CASSYQGEETQYF. The CDR3, as DNA: TGTGCCAGCAGTTACCAGGGAGAAGAGACCCAGTACTTC.